The 21 T cell receptor beta chains below come from one sample, sequenced in a study of CD8 T cells in ankylosing spondylitis. Each CDR3 protein gets one entry after TCRdb re-called the 5' RACE reads with MiXCR. The repertoire has a few hundred thousand distinct CDR3 sequences, 20% to 25% of them found once; the top ten carry 3% to 4%. The sequenced sample was blood, either unsorted or a sorted T cell fraction (not recorded which). These receptors came from a female donor with ankylosing spondylitis or in good health (not recorded which).

The chain is built from TRBV5-1 and TRBJ2-7; maybe TRBD2 (6 bases). The germline V gene has CDR1 SGHRS and CDR2 YFSETQ. The ends were cut back, 4 bases at V and 2 bases at J, with 16 bases in the middle. CDR3 length: 15 amino acids. CDR3 DNA: TGCGCCAGCAGCCTTCGACGGGAGTTAACCTACGAGCAGTACTTC. Translating gives CASSLRRELTYEQYF.

The chain joins TRBV20-1 to TRBJ2-3; D may be TRBD2 (7 bases). Trimming removed 6 bases at V and 1 base at J, with 23 bases between. Germline CDR1 is DFQATT and CDR2 is SNEGSKA (reference sequence). This CDR3 has 17 residues. CDR3 sequence: CSALRGEGSLRTDTQYF. CDR3 in DNA: TGCAGTGCCCTGAGGGGGGAGGGGTCTCTACGCACAGATACGCAGTATTTT.

This clonotype was counted a few times. V is TRBV5-4 and J is TRBJ2-2, with 8 nucleotides matching TRBD2. V lost 4 bases to trimming and J lost 4 bases; unmatched junction nucleotides: 9. This CDR3 has 16 residues. Looked up from germline, CDR1 is SGHNT and CDR2 is YYREEE (reference sequence). This chain's CDR3 is CASSPGTRPTTGELFF. DNA of the CDR3: TGTGCCAGCAGCCCGGGGACTAGACCCACCACCGGGGAGCTGTTTTTT.

The J gene is TRBJ2-3, the V gene TRBV4-2; D is uncertain. Germline CDR1 LGHNA, CDR2 YNFKEQ. V dropped 0 bases and J dropped 2 bases, with 15 bases sitting between them. This CDR3 comprises 17 residues. CDR3 nucleotide sequence: TGTGCCAGCAGCCAAGATCTCCCGATTGAATACACAGATACGCAGTATTTT. Translation: CASSQDLPIEYTDTQYF.

This clonotype was seen at least ten times. V gene TRBV29-1 combines with J gene TRBJ1-2, with D possibly being TRBD1 (5 bases). The CDR3 is 13 residues long. V lost 6 bases and J 0 bases, leaving 11 bases between the germline ends. Germline lookup yields CDR1 SQVTM and CDR2 ANQGSEA. This chain's CDR3 is CSVPGQANYGYTF. Written as DNA, the CDR3 is TGCAGCGTCCCAGGGCAAGCTAACTATGGCTACACCTTC.

There are a few counts of this clonotype. This sequence joins TRBV7-9 and TRBJ2-3; 8 bases fit TRBD2. The CDR3 covers 16 residues. Germline CDR1 is SEHNR and CDR2 is FQNEAQ (reference sequence). V dropped 5 bases and J dropped 1; count of bases not matched to a gene: 8. The CDR3 protein is CASSPRTSRRTDTQYF. In nucleotides, the CDR3 is TGTGCCAGCAGCCCACGGACTAGCAGACGCACAGATACGCAGTATTTT.

The chain uses TRBV7-8 and TRBJ2-5, with D tentatively TRBD2 (5 bases). There are 12 residues in the CDR3. CDR1 is SGHVS, CDR2 FQNEAQ, per germline. V was trimmed by 5 bases and J by 9 bases, leaving 13 bases between them. The CDR3 sequence: CASSPSSGAQYF. The CDR3 bases are TGTGCCAGCAGCCCCTCTTCCGGGGCCCAGTACTTC. Supplemented by reference TRBV7-8 and TRBJ2-5, the full variable domain reads GAGVSQSPRYKVAKRGQDVALRCDPISGHVSLFWYQQALGQGPEFLTYFQNEAQLDKSGLPSDRFFAERPEGSVSTLKIQRTQQEDSAVYLCASSPSSGAQYFGPGTRLLVL.

V is TRBV20-1 and J is TRBJ2-7; weak D call: TRBD2 (5 bases). Per germline, CDR1 DFQATT and CDR2 SNEGSKA (reference sequence). Trimming stripped 1 base from V and 1 base from J, with 14 bases between. The CDR3 has 15 residues. The CDR3 loop is CSARVGAPRSYEQYF. The CDR3, as DNA: TGCAGTGCTAGAGTGGGAGCCCCGAGATCCTACGAGCAGTACTTC.

The chain recombines TRBV28 with TRBJ2-5; TRBD2 matches 9 bases. The CDR3 has 15 residues. V trimming: 3 bases; J trimming: 7 bases; junction bases outside the gene matches: 9. CDR1 and CDR2 (germline): MDHEN, SYDVKM. The CDR3 reads CASSLGSGGPRTQYF. DNA for the CDR3: TGTGCCAGCAGTTTGGGTAGCGGGGGCCCCAGGACCCAGTACTTC.

This clonotype was seen a handful of times. This chain links TRBV6-1 with TRBJ1-5; weak D call: TRBD1 (5 bases). Trimming took off 7 bases at V and 5 bases at J, with 15 bases between the two ends. The CDR3 covers 14 residues. Per germline, CDR1 MNHNS and CDR2 SASEGT. For the CDR3, the DNA is TGTGCCAGCAAGGGAGGGGACTTGGATCAGCCCCAGCATTTT. Residues: CASKGGDLDQPQHF.

This clonotype was counted between two and nine times. CDR3 DNA sequence: TGTGCCAGCAGTTACGGGGCGGCTAGCGGGATATTCTACTTC. Its translation is CASSYGAASGIFYF. V and J are TRBV6-2 or TRBV6-3 and TRBJ2-7, with 9 bases aligning to TRBD2. After removal of 2 bases from V and 13 bases from J, the junction contained 12 bases not matched to a gene. Germline CDR1 and CDR2: MNHEY and SVGEGT. The CDR3 loop spans 14 amino acids.

A few counts support this clonotype. The rearrangement uses TRBV5-1 and TRBJ2-1; 8 nucleotides agree with TRBD2. The ends lost 2 bases at V and 0 bases at J; junction bases unmatched: 4. The length of the CDR3 is 16 residues. The V gene's germline CDR1 is SGHRS and CDR2 YFSETQ. The CDR3 DNA sequence: TGCGCCAGCAGCTTTACTAGCGGTAGCTCCTACAATGAGCAGTTCTTC. It encodes CASSFTSGSSYNEQFF.

The table lists this clonotype with a few counts. The genes are TRBV5-1 and TRBJ2-7, with D unresolved. This CDR3 spans 14 amino acids. Germline loops: CDR1 SGHRS, CDR2 YFSETQ. V lost 2 bases to trimming and J lost 5 bases, with 14 bases between them. CDR3 sequence reads: CASSFEVRSNEQYF. Written as DNA, the CDR3 is TGCGCCAGCAGCTTCGAGGTCCGATCGAACGAGCAGTACTTC.

This chain links TRBV5-6 with TRBJ2-7; the D gene is possibly TRBD1 (5 bases). This CDR3 region has 13 residues. In germline, CDR1 is SGHDT, CDR2 YYEEEE. Deletions cut 1 base from V and 7 bases from J, with 12 bases between. This chain's CDR3 is CASSLPRAREQYF. In DNA form, the CDR3 reads TGTGCCAGCAGCTTGCCCAGGGCTCGGGAGCAGTACTTC.

The V gene is TRBV10-3, the J gene TRBJ1-6; D perhaps matches TRBD1 (6 bases). CDR1 and CDR2 (germline): ENHRY, SYGVKD. The V and J ends lost 2 bases and 10 bases respectively, with 15 bases between them. The CDR3 spans 15 residues. The CDR3 sequence is CAISERDKVGSPLHF. DNA of the CDR3: TGTGCCATCAGTGAGAGGGACAAGGTTGGATCACCCCTCCACTTT.

Concerning this clonotype: One junction end does not reproduce the germline sequence, and a read error may be involved. V usage is TRBV20-1 and J usage is TRBJ2-2; 9 nucleotides align to TRBD2. Germline CDR1 DFQATT, CDR2 SNEGSKA (reference sequence). This CDR3 is 16 amino acids long. CDR3 sequence reads: CSARDLRREGTGEPFF. Written as DNA, the CDR3 is TGCAGTGCTAGAGATCTGAGGCGGGAGGGGACCGGGGAGCCGTTTTTT.

The chain uses TRBV6-1 and TRBJ1-1; no clear D gene. The V gene lost 2 bases and the J gene lost 0 bases, with 4 bases spanning the gap. This CDR3 has 13 amino acids. The germline gives CDR1 MNHNS, CDR2 SASEGT. Here the CDR3 reads CASSETVNTEAFF. The CDR3, as DNA: TGTGCCAGCAGTGAAACGGTGAACACTGAAGCTTTCTTT.

Only a few counts were recorded for this clonotype. The chain recombines TRBV6-2 or TRBV6-3 with TRBJ2-1; D is possibly TRBD2 (6 bases). V lost 10 bases to trimming and J lost 4 bases, with 17 bases between them. The CDR3 extends over 14 amino acids. The germline V gene encodes CDR1 MNHEY and CDR2 SVGEGT. The CDR3 sequence: CATYRGKWYNEQFF. The DNA for the CDR3 is TGTGCCACCTACCGGGGGAAGTGGTACAATGAGCAGTTCTTC.

This chain connects TRBV7-6 to TRBJ1-1; maybe TRBD1 (5 bases). The CDR3 runs to 13 residues. V was trimmed by 5 bases and J by 3 bases, leaving 10 bases between them. CDR1 and CDR2 from the germline V gene are SGHVS and FNYEAQ. The CDR3 nucleotides read TGTGCCAGCAGCCAGGACACTTACACTGAAGCTTTCTTT. Its translation is CASSQDTYTEAFF.

The chain uses TRBV29-1 and TRBJ1-1; 9 nucleotides line up with TRBD1. V lost 0 bases and J lost 3; bases outside the gene matches: 5. The CDR3 is made up of 15 amino acids. CDR1 SQVTM and CDR2 ANQGSEA come from the germline V gene. In DNA, the CDR3 is TGCAGCGTTGAAGATTTGGACAGGGGAGACACTGAAGCTTTCTTT. Residues: CSVEDLDRGDTEAFF.

This clonotype was observed many times. The chain employs TRBV29-1 and TRBJ2-1, with 9 nucleotides matching TRBD1. The J segment lost 8 bases and the V segment lost 6 bases, leaving 2 bases of the junction unmatched. The CDR3 is 11 amino acids. Per germline, CDR1 SQVTM and CDR2 ANQGSEA. CDR3 DNA sequence: TGCAGCGTCGGACAGGGGCATGAGCAGTTCTTC. Its translation: CSVGQGHEQFF.